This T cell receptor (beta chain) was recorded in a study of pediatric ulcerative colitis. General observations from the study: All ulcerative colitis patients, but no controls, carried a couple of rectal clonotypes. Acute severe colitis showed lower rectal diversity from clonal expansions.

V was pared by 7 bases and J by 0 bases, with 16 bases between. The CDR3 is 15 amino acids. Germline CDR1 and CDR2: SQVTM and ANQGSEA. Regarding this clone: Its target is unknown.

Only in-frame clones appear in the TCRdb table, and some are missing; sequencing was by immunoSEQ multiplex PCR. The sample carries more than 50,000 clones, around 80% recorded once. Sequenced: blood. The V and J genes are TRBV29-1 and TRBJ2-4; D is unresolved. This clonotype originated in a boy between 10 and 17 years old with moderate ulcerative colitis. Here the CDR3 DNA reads TGCAGCGCTCGACAAACCGGAGTAGCCAAAAACATTCAGTACTTC. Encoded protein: CSARQTGVAKNIQYF.